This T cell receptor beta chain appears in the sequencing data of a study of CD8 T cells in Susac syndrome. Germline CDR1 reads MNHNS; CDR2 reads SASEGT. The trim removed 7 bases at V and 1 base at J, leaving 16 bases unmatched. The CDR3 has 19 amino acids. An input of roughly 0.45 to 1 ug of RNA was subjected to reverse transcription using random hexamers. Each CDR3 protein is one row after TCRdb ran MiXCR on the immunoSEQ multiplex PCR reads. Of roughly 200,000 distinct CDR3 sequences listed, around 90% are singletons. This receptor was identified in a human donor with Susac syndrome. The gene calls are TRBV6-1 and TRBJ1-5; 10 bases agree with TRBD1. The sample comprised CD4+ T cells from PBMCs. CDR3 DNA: TGTGCCAGCACTGGGACGGGACAGGGGAAAGGGGAAAGCAATCAGCCCCAGCATTTT. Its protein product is CASTGTGQGKGESNQPQHF.